The 18 T cell receptor beta chains given below trace back to one sample, sequenced in a study of cytomegalovirus exposure and HLA in healthy donors. Primers included in the PCR were 60 Vbeta and 13 Jbeta primers. Sequencing was performed with immunoSEQ multiplex PCR; in TCRdb, only in-frame clones are kept and a portion is missing. The data hold hundreds of thousands of clones, with about 90% observed a single time. Specimen: PBMCs. The receptors stem from a woman aged 18-35 years in good health and CMV-seronegative.

The rearrangement uses TRBV7-2 and TRBJ1-3; D uncertain. Looked up from germline, CDR1 is SGHTA and CDR2 is FQGNSA. The V end lost 5 bases, the J end lost 2 bases, and 13 bases lay between the germline ends. This CDR3 spans 15 amino acids. The CDR3 sequence is CASSLYRSPGNTIYF. CDR3 bases: TGTGCCAGCAGCCTTTACAGATCCCCTGGAAACACCATATATTTT.

V usage is TRBV10-1 and J usage is TRBJ2-1, with TRBD2 matching over 10 bases. Germline values: CDR1 WNHNN, CDR2 SYGVQD (reference sequence). The trim removed 8 bases at V and 7 bases at J, leaving 11 bases unmatched. The CDR3 contains 15 residues. The CDR3 protein is CASLRGAGGKNEQFF. The CDR3, as DNA: TGCGCCAGCTTACGGGGAGCGGGGGGGAAAAATGAGCAGTTCTTC.

The chain joins TRBV9 to TRBJ1-4, with D unresolved. CDR1 is SGDLS, CDR2 YYNGEE, per germline. This CDR3 spans 14 amino acids. The V gene lost 0 bases and the J gene lost 6 bases, with 9 bases spanning the gap. CDR3 nucleotide sequence: TGTGCCAGCAGCGTAGGGTTCCGGGATGAAAAACTGTTTTTT. It translates to CASSVGFRDEKLFF.

The genes are TRBV27 and TRBJ2-7, with 10 bases aligning to TRBD2. This CDR3 contains 16 residues. With V trimmed by 6 bases and J by 2 bases, 10 bases remained unmatched. The V gene's germline CDR1 is MNHEY and CDR2 SMNVEV (reference sequence). CDR3 loop: CASSADRLAGAYEQYF. For the CDR3, the DNA is TGTGCCAGCAGCGCCGACCGGCTAGCGGGGGCCTACGAGCAGTACTTC.

This clone was recorded a few times. This chain uses TRBV6-4 with TRBJ1-1, with 7 nucleotides matching TRBD1. V was pared by 6 bases and J by 1 base, with 2 bases of the junction left unmatched. Germline CDR1 and CDR2: MRHNA and SNTAGT. CDR3 size: 13 residues. DNA for the CDR3: TGTGCCAGCAGGGGGACAGCGAACACTGAAGCTTTCTTT. Translating it yields CASRGTANTEAFF.

The chain is built from TRBV14 and TRBJ2-1, with TRBD2 identical over 14 bases. This CDR3 contains 19 residues. Trimming cost V 3 bases and J 7 bases; bases outside gene matches: 14. In germline, CDR1 is SGHDN, CDR2 FVKESK. The CDR3 DNA follows: TGTGCCAGCAGCCAGGCGGGACTAGCGGGGGACTTCTGGAGGAATGAGCAGTTCTTC. It encodes CASSQAGLAGDFWRNEQFF.

The V gene is TRBV2, the J gene TRBJ1-5; 7 bases match TRBD1. The CDR3 spans 14 residues. Germline V gene sequence: CDR1 SNHLY, CDR2 FYNNEI. The V and J ends lost 6 bases and 4 bases, in that order; junction bases with no gene match: 6. The CDR3 spells CASSGPGGNQPQHF. DNA for the CDR3: TGTGCCAGCAGCGGTCCAGGGGGGAATCAGCCCCAGCATTTT.

Comment on this clone: This sample includes further DNA sequences coding for the same CDR3. V gene TRBV20-1 combines with J gene TRBJ1-1; no definite D call. The V and J ends lost 5 bases and 0 bases respectively, with 4 bases between them. Germline loops: CDR1 DFQATT, CDR2 SNEGSKA (reference sequence). The CDR3 has 11 amino acids. The CDR3 coding sequence is TGCAGTGCTCCAGTGAACACTGAAGCTTTCTTT. Amino acid sequence: CSAPVNTEAFF.

The rearrangement uses TRBV11-2 and TRBJ2-7; possible D gene TRBD1, 5 bases. Trimming removed 1 base from V and 2 bases from J, with 12 bases in between. The CDR3 is 15 residues long. Germline V gives CDR1 SGHAT, CDR2 FQNNGV. CDR3 DNA: TGTGCCAGCAGCTTAGTTATTACAGGACCCTACGAGCAGTACTTC. It translates to CASSLVITGPYEQYF.

The CDR3: CASSFLRAGELFF. CDR3 in DNA: TGTGCCAGCAGCTTTCTCCGGGCCGGGGAGCTGTTTTTT. The chain has TRBV11-2 and TRBJ2-2; unclear D gene. The ends were cut back, 3 bases at V and 6 bases at J, with 8 bases in the middle. Germline CDR1 is SGHAT and CDR2 is FQNNGV. The CDR3 covers 13 residues.

The CDR3 protein is CASSVNSRGEKLFF. CDR3 bases: TGTGCCAGCAGCGTGAATTCTCGGGGGGAAAAACTGTTTTTT. V usage is TRBV9 and J usage is TRBJ1-4, with a tentative D call TRBD1 (5 bases). The CDR3 is 14 amino acids. Looked up from germline, CDR1 is SGDLS and CDR2 is YYNGEE. The V gene lost 2 bases and the J gene lost 8 bases, with 13 bases spanning the gap.

The chain couples TRBV7-9 to TRBJ2-7; 10 nucleotides align to TRBD2. The J segment lost 0 bases and the V segment lost 5 bases, leaving 1 base of the junction unmatched. CDR3 length: 14 residues. Germline-derived CDR1 and CDR2 are SEHNR and FQNEAQ (reference sequence). The chain's CDR3 is CASSSGGGSYEQYF. The DNA for the CDR3 is TGTGCCAGCAGCAGCGGGGGGGGCTCCTACGAGCAGTACTTC. Full variable domain (missing parts from reference TRBV7-9 and TRBJ2-7): DTGVSQNPRHKITKRGQNVTFRCDPISEHNRLYWYRQTLGQGPEFLTYFQNEAQLEKSRLLSDRFSAERPKGSFSTLEIQRTEQGDSAMYLCASSSGGGSYEQYFGPGTRLTVT.

The rearrangement links TRBV2 to TRBJ1-2; TRBD1 aligns across 10 bases. The CDR3 extends over 14 amino acids. The V and J ends lost 4 bases and 3 bases, in that order; junction bases with no gene match: 2. Per germline, CDR1 SNHLY and CDR2 FYNNEI. CDR3 in amino acids: CASSGQGADYGYTF. In DNA form, the CDR3 reads TGTGCCAGCAGTGGACAGGGGGCGGACTATGGCTACACCTTC.

V is TRBV11-3 and J is TRBJ1-6; 7 positions agree with TRBD1. Germline V gives CDR1 SGHNT, CDR2 YENEEA. Unmatched junction bases numbered 2, after V lost 5 bases and J lost 7 bases. The CDR3 is 13 residues long. The CDR3 here is CASSRDSNSPLHF. The CDR3 DNA reads as TGTGCCAGCAGCCGGGACAGCAATTCACCCCTCCACTTT.

This clone was seen a few times. The J gene is TRBJ2-6, the V gene TRBV6-5; D gene unclear. From germline, CDR1 is MNHEY and CDR2 SVGAGI. The CDR3 contains 15 residues. Trimming cost V 0 bases and J 2 bases, with 5 bases left between them. In DNA form, the CDR3 reads TGTGCCAGCAGTTACTCGGCAACTGGGGCCAACGTCCTGACTTTC. Its translation: CASSYSATGANVLTF.

This chain connects TRBV6-5 to TRBJ1-2; 8 positions match TRBD1. CDR1 is MNHEY and CDR2 is SVGAGI in the germline V gene. The CDR3 is 15 residues long. V was pared by 2 bases and J by 6 bases, with 8 bases of the junction left unmatched. CDR3 bases: TGTGCCAGCAGTTACGGGGGGCAGGGGGCAAATGGCTACACCTTC. Encoded protein: CASSYGGQGANGYTF.

CDR3 in amino acids: CASTQGSPNQPQHF. For the CDR3, the DNA is TGTGCCAGCACCCAGGGTTCCCCCAATCAGCCCCAGCATTTT. The chain carries TRBV7-9 and TRBJ1-5; maybe TRBD1 (5 bases). With 7 bases removed from V and 3 bases from J, the gap between germline ends came to 13 bases. CDR3 length: 14 residues. Germline CDR1 is SEHNR and CDR2 is FQNEAQ (reference sequence).

V usage is TRBV20-1 and J usage is TRBJ1-1, with D perhaps matching TRBD1 (6 bases). Germline V gene sequence: CDR1 DFQATT, CDR2 SNEGSKA (reference sequence). The CDR3 runs to 11 residues. CDR3 DNA: TGCAGGGTACAGGGGAACACTGAAGCTTTCTTT. Translated: CRVQGNTEAFF.